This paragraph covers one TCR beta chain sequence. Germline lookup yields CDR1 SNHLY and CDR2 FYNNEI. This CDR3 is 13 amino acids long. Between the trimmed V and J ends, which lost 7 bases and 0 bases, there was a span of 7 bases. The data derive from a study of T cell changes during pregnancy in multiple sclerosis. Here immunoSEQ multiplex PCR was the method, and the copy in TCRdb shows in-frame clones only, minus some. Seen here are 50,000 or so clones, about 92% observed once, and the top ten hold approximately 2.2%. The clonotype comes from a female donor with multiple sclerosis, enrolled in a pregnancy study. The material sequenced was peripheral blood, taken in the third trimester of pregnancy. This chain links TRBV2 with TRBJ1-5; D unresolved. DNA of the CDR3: TGTGCCAGCACCAGGAATAGCAATCAGCCCCAGCATTTT. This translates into CASTRNSNQPQHF.